The TCR beta chain under discussion was sequenced for a study of control samples from healthy donors and cancer patients. Using immunoSEQ multiplex PCR, the repertoire was profiled, and TCRdb retains in-frame clones only, with some absent. The table shows just under 65,000 clones, with 85% occurring only once. Germline assignment: CDR1 SGHNT and CDR2 YENEEA. The CDR3 is 15 amino acids. Trimming cost V 5 bases and J 6 bases, with 14 bases left between them. The TCR was taken from a middle-aged man in good health. The sample comprised blood. The chain combines TRBV11-3 with TRBJ1-6; unclear D gene. CDR3 bases: TGTGCCAGCAGCCAGCCCGGGCAGAGTAATTCACCCCTCCACTTT. Translating it yields CASSQPGQSNSPLHF.